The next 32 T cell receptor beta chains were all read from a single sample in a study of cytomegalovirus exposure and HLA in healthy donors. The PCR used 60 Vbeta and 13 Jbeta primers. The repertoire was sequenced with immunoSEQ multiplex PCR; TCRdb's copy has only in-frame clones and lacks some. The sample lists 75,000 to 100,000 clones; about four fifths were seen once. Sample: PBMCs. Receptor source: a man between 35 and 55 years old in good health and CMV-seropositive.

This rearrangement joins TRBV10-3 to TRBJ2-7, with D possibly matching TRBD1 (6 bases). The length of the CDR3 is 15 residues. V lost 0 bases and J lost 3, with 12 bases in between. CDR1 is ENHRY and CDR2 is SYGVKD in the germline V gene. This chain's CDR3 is CAISESGAGNYEQYF. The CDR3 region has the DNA TGTGCCATCAGTGAGTCGGGGGCAGGGAACTACGAGCAGTACTTC.

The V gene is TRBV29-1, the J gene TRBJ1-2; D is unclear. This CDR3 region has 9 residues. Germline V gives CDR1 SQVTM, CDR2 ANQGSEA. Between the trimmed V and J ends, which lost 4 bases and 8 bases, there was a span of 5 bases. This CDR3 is CSVGEGYTF. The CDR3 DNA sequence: TGCAGCGTTGGGGAGGGCTACACCTTC.

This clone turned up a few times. CDR3 in DNA: TGTGCCAGCAGCCTTAGCGCGCGAGGCTCTGGGGCCAACGTCCTGACTTTC. Translating gives CASSLSARGSGANVLTF. This chain joins TRBV9 and TRBJ2-6, with a tentative D call TRBD2 (5 bases). CDR1 is SGDLS, CDR2 YYNGEE, per germline. With 4 bases removed from V and 0 bases from J, the gap between germline ends came to 14 bases. CDR3 size: 17 residues.

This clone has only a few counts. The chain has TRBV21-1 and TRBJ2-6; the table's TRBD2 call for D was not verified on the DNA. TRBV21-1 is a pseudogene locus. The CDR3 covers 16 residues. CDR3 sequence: CASNGGLGSGANGLTF. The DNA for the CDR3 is TGTGCCAGCAACGGGGGTTTGGGCTCTGGGGCCAACGGCCTGACTTTC.

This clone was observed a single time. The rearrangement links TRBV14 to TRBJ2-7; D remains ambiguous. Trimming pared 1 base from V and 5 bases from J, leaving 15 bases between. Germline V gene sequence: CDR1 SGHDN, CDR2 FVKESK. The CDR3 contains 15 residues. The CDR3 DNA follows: TGTGCCAGCAGCCAAGGGCGGAATAGGATCGACGAGCAGTACTTC. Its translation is CASSQGRNRIDEQYF.

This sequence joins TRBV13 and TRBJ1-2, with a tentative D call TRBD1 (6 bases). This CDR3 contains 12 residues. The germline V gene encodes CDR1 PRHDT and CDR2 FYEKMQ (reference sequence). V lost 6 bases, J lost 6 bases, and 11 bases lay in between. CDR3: CASRTDSDGYTF. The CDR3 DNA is TGTGCCAGCAGGACGGACAGTGATGGCTACACCTTC.

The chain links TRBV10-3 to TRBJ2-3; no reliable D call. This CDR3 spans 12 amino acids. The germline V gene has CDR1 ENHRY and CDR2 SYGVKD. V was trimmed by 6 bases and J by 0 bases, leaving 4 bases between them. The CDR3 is CAISQSTDTQYF. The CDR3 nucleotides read TGTGCCATCAGCCAAAGCACAGATACGCAGTATTTT.

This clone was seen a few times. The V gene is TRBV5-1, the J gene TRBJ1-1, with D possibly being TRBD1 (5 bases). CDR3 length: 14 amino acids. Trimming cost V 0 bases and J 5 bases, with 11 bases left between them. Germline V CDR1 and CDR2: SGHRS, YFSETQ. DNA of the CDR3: TGCGCCAGCAGCTTGGCGGGGGATAGTACTGAAGCTTTCTTT. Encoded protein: CASSLAGDSTEAFF.

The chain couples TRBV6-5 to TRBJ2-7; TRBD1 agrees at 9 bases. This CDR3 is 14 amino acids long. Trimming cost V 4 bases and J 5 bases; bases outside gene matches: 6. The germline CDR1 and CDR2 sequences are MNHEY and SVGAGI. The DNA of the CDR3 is TGTGCCAGCAGTTCCACAGGGGGCCGGGACGAGCAGTACTTC. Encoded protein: CASSSTGGRDEQYF.

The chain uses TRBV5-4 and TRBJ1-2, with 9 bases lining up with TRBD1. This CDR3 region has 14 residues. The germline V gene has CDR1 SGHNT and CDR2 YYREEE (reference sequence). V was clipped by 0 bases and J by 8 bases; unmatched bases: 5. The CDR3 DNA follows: TGTGCCAGCAGCTTGGCCGGGACAGGGAACGGCTACACCTTC. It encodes CASSLAGTGNGYTF.

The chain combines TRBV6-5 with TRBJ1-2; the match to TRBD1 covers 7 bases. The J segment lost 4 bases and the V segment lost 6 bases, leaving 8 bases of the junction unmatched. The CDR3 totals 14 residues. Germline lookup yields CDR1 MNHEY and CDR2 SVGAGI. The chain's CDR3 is CASSPRQGTYGYTF. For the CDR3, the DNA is TGTGCCAGCAGCCCCCGACAGGGAACCTATGGCTACACCTTC.

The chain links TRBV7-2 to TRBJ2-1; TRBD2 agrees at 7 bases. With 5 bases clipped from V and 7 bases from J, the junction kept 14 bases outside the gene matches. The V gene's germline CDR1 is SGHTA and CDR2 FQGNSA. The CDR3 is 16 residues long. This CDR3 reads CASSGEAGDTGNEQFF. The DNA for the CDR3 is TGTGCCAGCAGCGGGGAGGCGGGAGATACCGGGAATGAGCAGTTCTTC.

CDR3: CASKSGTSATTDTQYF. CDR3 sequence (DNA): TGTGCCAGCAAATCCGGGACTAGCGCTACCACAGATACGCAGTATTTT. The V and J genes are TRBV5-4 and TRBJ2-3; TRBD2 matches 10 bases. Germline V gene lookup returns CDR1 SGHNT and CDR2 YYREEE (reference sequence). The V segment lost 6 bases and the J segment 2 bases; nucleotides outside the gene matches: 9. This CDR3 comprises 16 residues.

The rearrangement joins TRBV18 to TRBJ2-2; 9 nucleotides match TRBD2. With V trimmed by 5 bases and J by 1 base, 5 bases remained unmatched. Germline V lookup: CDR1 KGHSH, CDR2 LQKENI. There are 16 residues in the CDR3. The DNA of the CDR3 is TGTGCCAGCTCATCCGGGACTAGCAGGAACACCGGGGAGCTGTTTTTT. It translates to CASSSGTSRNTGELFF. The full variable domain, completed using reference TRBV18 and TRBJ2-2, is NAGVMQNPRHLVRRRGQEARLRCSPMKGHSHVYWYRQLPEEGLKFMVYLQKENIIDESGMPKERFSAEFPKEGPSILRIQQVVRGDSAAYFCASSSGTSRNTGELFFGEGSRLTVL.

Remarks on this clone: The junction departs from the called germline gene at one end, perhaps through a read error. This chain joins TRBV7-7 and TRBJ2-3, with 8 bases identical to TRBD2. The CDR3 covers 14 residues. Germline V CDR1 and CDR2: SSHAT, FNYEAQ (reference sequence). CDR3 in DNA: TGTGCTAGCAGCCCGGGACTAGAAACAGATACGCAGTATTTT. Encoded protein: CASSPGLETDTQYF.

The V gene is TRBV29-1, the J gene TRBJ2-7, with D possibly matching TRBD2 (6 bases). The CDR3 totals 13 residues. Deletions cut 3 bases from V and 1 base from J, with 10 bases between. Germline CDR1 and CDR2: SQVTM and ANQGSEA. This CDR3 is CSVDRAGSYEQYF. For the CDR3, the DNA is TGCAGCGTTGACAGGGCGGGATCCTACGAGCAGTACTTC.

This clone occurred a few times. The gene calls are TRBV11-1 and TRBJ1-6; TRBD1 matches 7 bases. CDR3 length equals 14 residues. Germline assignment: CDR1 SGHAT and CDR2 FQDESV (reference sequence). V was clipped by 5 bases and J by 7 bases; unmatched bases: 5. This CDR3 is CASSPGQANSPLHF. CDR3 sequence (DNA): TGTGCCAGCAGCCCCGGACAGGCAAATTCACCCCTCCACTTT.

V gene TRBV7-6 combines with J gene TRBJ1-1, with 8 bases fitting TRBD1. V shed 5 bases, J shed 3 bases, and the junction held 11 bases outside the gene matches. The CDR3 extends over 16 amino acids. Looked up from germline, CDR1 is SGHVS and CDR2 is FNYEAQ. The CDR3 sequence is CASSRSRGLMYTEAFF. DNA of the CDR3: TGTGCCAGCAGCCGGAGCAGGGGGCTTATGTACACTGAAGCTTTCTTT. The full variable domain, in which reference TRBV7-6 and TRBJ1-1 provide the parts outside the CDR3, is GAGVSQSPRYKVTKRGQDVALRCDPISGHVSLYWYRQALGQGPEFLTYFNYEAQQDKSGLPNDRFSAERPEGSISTLTIQRTEQRDSAMYRCASSRSRGLMYTEAFFGQGTRLTVV.

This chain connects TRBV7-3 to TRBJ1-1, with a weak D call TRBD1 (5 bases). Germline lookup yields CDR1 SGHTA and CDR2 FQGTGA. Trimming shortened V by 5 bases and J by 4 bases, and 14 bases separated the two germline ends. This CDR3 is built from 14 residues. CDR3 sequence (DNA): TGTGCCAGCAGCCCCCGGCAGGGCGGCACTGAAGCTTTCTTT. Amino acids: CASSPRQGGTEAFF.

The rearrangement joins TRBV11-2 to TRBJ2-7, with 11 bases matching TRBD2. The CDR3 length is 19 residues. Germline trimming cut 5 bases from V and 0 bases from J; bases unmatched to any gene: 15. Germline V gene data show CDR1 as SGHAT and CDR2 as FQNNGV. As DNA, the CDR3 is TGTGCCAGCAGCCTTACCCCATCGGGACTAGCGGCCAGCTCCTACGAGCAGTACTTC. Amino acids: CASSLTPSGLAASSYEQYF.

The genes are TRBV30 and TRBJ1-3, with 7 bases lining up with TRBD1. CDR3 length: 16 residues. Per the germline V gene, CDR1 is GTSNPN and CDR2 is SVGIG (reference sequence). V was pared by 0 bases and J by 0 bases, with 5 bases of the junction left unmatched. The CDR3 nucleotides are TGTGCCTGGAGTGTAGGGACAGCTTCCTCTGGAAACACCATATATTTT. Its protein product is CAWSVGTASSGNTIYF.

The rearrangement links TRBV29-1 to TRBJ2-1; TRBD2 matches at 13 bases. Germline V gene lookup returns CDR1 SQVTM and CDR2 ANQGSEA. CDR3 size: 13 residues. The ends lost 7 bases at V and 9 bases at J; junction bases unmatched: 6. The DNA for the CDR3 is TGCAGCGCAGGACTAGCGGGAGTGAGTGAGCAGTTCTTC. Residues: CSAGLAGVSEQFF.

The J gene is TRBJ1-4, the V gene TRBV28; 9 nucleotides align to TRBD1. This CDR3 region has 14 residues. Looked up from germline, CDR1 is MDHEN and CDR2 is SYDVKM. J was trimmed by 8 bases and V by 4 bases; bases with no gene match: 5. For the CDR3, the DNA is TGTGCCAGCAGTTCCGGGACAGGGAGGGAAAAACTGTTTTTT. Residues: CASSSGTGREKLFF.

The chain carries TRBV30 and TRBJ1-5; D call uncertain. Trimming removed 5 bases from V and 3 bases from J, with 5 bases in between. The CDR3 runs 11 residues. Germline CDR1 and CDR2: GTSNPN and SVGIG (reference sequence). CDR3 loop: CAWGPNQPQHF. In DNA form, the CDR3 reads TGTGCCTGGGGCCCCAATCAGCCCCAGCATTTT.

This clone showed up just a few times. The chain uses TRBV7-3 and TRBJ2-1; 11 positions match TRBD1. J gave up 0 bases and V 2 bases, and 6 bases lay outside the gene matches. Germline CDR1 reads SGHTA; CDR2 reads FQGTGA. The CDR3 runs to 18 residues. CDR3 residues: CASSLVFGTGGSYNEQFF. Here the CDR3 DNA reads TGTGCCAGCAGCTTAGTGTTCGGGACAGGGGGCTCCTACAATGAGCAGTTCTTC.

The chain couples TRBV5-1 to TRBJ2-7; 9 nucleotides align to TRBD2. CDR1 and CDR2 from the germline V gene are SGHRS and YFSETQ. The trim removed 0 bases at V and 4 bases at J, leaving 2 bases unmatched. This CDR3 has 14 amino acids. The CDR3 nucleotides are TGCGCCAGCAGCTTGGCGACTAGCGGTTACGAGCAGTACTTC. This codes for CASSLATSGYEQYF.

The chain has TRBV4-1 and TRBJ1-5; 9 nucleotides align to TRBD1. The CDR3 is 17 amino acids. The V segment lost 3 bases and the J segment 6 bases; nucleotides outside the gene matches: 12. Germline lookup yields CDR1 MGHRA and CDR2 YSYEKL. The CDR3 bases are TGCGCCAGCAGCCAGATTCCACAGGGGGCTCGTAGTCAGCCCCAGCATTTT. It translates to CASSQIPQGARSQPQHF.

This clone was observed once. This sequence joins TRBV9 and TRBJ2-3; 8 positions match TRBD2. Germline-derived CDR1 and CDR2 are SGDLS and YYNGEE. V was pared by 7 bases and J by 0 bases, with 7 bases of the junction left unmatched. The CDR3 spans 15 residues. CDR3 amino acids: CASHRLATSTDTQYF. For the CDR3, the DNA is TGTGCCAGCCACAGACTAGCGACTAGCACAGATACGCAGTATTTT.

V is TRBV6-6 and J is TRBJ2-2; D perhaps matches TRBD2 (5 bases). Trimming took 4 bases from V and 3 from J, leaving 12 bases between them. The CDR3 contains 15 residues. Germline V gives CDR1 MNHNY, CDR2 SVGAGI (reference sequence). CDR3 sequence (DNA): TGTGCCAGCAGTTTTCCCGGGAAGGACACCGGGGAGCTGTTTTTT. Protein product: CASSFPGKDTGELFF.

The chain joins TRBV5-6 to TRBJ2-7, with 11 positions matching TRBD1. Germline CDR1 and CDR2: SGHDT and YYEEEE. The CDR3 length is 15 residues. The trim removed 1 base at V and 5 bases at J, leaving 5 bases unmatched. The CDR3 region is CASSLRGTGGDEQYF. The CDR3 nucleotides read TGTGCCAGCAGCTTGCGGGGGACAGGGGGGGACGAGCAGTACTTC. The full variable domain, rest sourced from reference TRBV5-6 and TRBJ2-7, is DAGVTQSPTHLIKTRGQQVTLRCSPKSGHDTVSWYQQALGQGPQFIFQYYEEEERQRGNFPDRFSGHQFPNYSSELNVNALLLGDSALYLCASSLRGTGGDEQYFGPGTRLTVT.

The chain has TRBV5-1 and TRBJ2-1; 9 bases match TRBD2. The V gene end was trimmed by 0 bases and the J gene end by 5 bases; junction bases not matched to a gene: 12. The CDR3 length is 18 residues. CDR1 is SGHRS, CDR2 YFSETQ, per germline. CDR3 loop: CASSLDGQTSGGNNEQFF. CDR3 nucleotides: TGCGCCAGCAGCTTGGATGGCCAGACTAGCGGAGGAAACAATGAGCAGTTCTTC.

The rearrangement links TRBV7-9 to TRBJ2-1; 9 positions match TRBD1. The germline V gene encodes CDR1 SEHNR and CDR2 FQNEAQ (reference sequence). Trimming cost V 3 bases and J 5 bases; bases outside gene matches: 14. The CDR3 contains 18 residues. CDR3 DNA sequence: TGTGCCAGCAGCTTCCCGGGACAGGGTCGGCTTCAGGACAATGAGCAGTTCTTC. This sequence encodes CASSFPGQGRLQDNEQFF.